Described below is a single TCR beta chain sequence and its context. Antigen: not known. This entry is derived from a study of shared clonotypes between healthy human individuals. General study results and limits: Generation probability values for non-shared clonotypes were lower than those for clonotypes shared by all four donors.

CD45RO-negative CD8 cells positively selected for CCR7 made up the naive population, which excluded terminally differentiated effector memory CD45RA+ cells. V gave up 3 bases and J gave up 3 bases, with 18 bases separating them. The germline gives CDR1 WSHSY, CDR2 SAAADI. The CDR3 covers 16 residues. Assay used: immunoSEQ multiplex PCR; TCRdb lists only in-frame clones, some missing. The sample shows fewer than 1 million clones, approximately 96% of them seen only once. This sequence was found in a man aged 25 to 40 in good health. The V and J genes are TRBV10-2 and TRBJ2-7; a weak D match, TRBD1 (5 bases). Specimen: naive CD8+ T cells sorted from blood. This CDR3 reads CASSEVWPGPIYEQYF. DNA of the CDR3: TGCGCCAGCAGTGAAGTTTGGCCAGGGCCGATCTACGAGCAGTACTTC.